The clone carrying this T cell receptor beta chain was seen ten or more times. The antigen is undetermined. This specimen belongs to a study of T-cell reconstitution after alpha-beta-depleted transplantation in children. Study results and caveats: T cells produced anew were the main source of T-cell counts and diversity one year after transplant.

The authors prepared the TCRbeta library with unique molecular identifiers. Via MiXCR, TCRdb re-called the PCR reads, giving one row per CDR3 protein. The table shows 240,000 or so distinct CDR3 sequences, with 8.2% occurring only once. Source: PBMCs, mostly from graft donor cells, taken 180 days after TCRalphabeta/CD19-depleted stem cell transplant. The TCR originated in a male patient aged 10 to 17 who had a stem cell transplant for acute lymphoblastic leukemia, so the T cells may come from the graft donor.

CDR3 in amino acids: CATSESGKVYEQYF. Here the CDR3 DNA reads TGTGCCACCAGTGAGAGCGGGAAGGTATACGAGCAGTACTTC. V gene TRBV24-1 combines with J gene TRBJ2-7; 7 nucleotides line up with TRBD2. This CDR3 is 14 amino acids long. Germline values: CDR1 KGHDR, CDR2 SFDVKD. V trimming: 4 bases; J trimming: 4 bases; junction bases outside the gene matches: 6.